This T cell receptor (beta chain) was retrieved from a study of metastatic and nonmetastatic thyroid tumors. At the level of the study: The comparison covered peripheral blood and tumor or nodule tissue in malignant and benign thyroid patients.

Original handling: In papillary thyroid cancer, a distant-metastasis classifier was built using CDR3 differences across clinicopathological groups. TCRdb re-processed the PCR reads through MiXCR. The authors' filters were not applied to this entry. Counted here are roughly 29,000 clones, under 25% occurring once; the ten biggest clones make up 39%. Overall study findings and caveats: Significantly greater TCR beta diversity was reportedly found in malignant thyroid tumors than in benign nodules (in blood and tumor).

Treatment of any kind had been given to no patient before thyroid surgery. Many counts were recorded for this clone. Its specificity is unknown. The CDR3 covers 15 residues. The V and J ends lost 0 bases and 7 bases, in that order; junction bases with no gene match: 6. Per the germline V gene, CDR1 is SGHNT and CDR2 is YYREEE (reference sequence). The sample comprised blood. This chain uses TRBV5-4 with TRBJ2-2; TRBD1 agrees at 7 bases. The source of this sequence is a female donor with papillary thyroid cancer or a benign thyroid nodule (not recorded which). Some clones in this sample may be carry-over from other donors' samples. The CDR3 protein is CASSLGTGWGGELFF. CDR3 sequence (DNA): TGTGCCAGCAGCTTGGGGACAGGTTGGGGCGGGGAGCTGTTTTTT.